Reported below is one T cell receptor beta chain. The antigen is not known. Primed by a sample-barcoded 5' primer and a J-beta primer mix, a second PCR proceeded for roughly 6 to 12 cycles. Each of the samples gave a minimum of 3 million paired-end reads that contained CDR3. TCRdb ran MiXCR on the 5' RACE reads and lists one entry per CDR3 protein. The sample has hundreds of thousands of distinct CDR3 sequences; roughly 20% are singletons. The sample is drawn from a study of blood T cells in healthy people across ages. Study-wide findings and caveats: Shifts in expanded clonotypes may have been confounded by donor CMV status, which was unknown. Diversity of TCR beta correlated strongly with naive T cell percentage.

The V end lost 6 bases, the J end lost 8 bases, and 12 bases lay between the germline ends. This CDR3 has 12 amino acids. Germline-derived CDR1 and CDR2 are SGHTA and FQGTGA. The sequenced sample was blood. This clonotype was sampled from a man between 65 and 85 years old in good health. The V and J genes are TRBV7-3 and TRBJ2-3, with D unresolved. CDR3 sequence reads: CASSNRTGTQYF. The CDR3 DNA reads TGTGCCAGCAGTAATCGGACGGGTACGCAGTATTTT.